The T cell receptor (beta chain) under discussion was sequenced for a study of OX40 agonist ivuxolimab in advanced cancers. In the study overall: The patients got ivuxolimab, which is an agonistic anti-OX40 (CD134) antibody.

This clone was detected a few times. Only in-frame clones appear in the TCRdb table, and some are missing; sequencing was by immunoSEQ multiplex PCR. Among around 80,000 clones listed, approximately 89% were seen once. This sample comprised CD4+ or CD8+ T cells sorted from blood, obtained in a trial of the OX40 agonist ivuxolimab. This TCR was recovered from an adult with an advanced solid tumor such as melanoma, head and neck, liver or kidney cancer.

The CDR3 sequence is CASSLRTTTDTQYF. Here the CDR3 DNA reads TGCGCCAGCAGCTTGAGGACAACCACAGATACGCAGTATTTT. V usage is TRBV5-1 and J usage is TRBJ2-3; D perhaps matches TRBD1 (5 bases). The CDR3 is made up of 14 amino acids. Germline V CDR1 and CDR2: SGHRS, YFSETQ. V gave up 1 base and J gave up 2 bases, with 8 bases separating them.